Listed below are T cell receptor beta chains from one sample, sequenced in a study of blood T cells in healthy people across ages. TCRdb used MiXCR to reprocess the 5' RACE reads, holding one entry per CDR3 protein. The data contain hundreds of thousands of distinct CDR3 sequences, 49% of them singletons. The source material was blood. The receptors stem from a woman between 55 and 75 years old in good health. The CDR3 runs from the conserved cysteine through the conserved F or W. A D gene is named only where the DNA matches it firmly. Only part of the rows carry a size: once, few, many, or a class if the clone is expanded.

>TRBD1|few|14|TRBV5-4|TRBJ1-2
TGTGCCAGCAGCCGACAGGGGGCTGGCTATGGCTACACCTTC
CASSRQGAGYGYTF
>TRBD2|few|16|TRBV4-3|TRBJ2-7
TGCGCCAGCAGCCAAGGTCACACTAGCGTCCCCTACGAGCAGTACTTC
CASSQGHTSVPYEQYF
>NA|NA|13|TRBV28|TRBJ2-7
TGTGCCAGCAGGGGTGCCGTCCCCTACGAGCAGTACTTC
CASRGAVPYEQYF
>NA|NA|16|TRBV6-1|TRBJ2-7
TGTGCCAGCACAAAAAAGCCAGGGCCAGAGGTCTACGAGCAGTACTTC
CASTKKPGPEVYEQYF
>TRBD1|few|17|TRBV12-3/TRBV12-4|TRBJ2-2
TGTGCCAGCGGTCCTACGACAGGGGGTGTGAACACCGGGGAGCTGTTTTTT
CASGPTTGGVNTGELFF
>NA|NA|13|TRBV30|TRBJ2-4
TGTGCCTGGAGAGGGACGATCCAAAACATTCAGTACTTC
CAWRGTIQNIQYF
>NA|NA|12|TRBV7-2|TRBJ2-3
TGTGCCAGCAGCTATCATTCAGATACGCAGTATTTT
CASSYHSDTQYF
>NA|once|15|TRBV5-1|TRBJ2-1
TGCGCCAGCAGCCCAGAGGGAGTTGCCTACAATGAGCAGTTCTTC
CASSPEGVAYNEQFF
>NA|NA|13|TRBV20-1|TRBJ2-7
TGCAGTGCTAGAGATCCAAAGTACAATGAGCAGTACTTC
CSARDPKYNEQYF
>NA|few|11|TRBV27|TRBJ2-5
TGTGCCAGCAGGGGCCGTCAGACCCAGTACTTC
CASRGRQTQYF